This T cell receptor beta chain originates from a study of vaccination effects on CD4 cells after COVID-19. Turning to the study itself: Each well held a few million PBMC cultured with around 10 ug/ml peptides and roughly 11 IU/ml IL-2. Study-wide findings and caveats: Recruitment yielded few convalescent patients, and the study had no early post-infection timepoints.

Only in-frame clones appear in the TCRdb table, and some are missing; sequencing was by immunoSEQ multiplex PCR. Among 25,000 to 35,000 clones listed, 74% were seen once. This clone was seen a few times. Its antigen is unknown. Culture proceeded for about ten days, and CD4+ T cells were then isolated. All study participants received two doses of BNT162b2 or mRNA-1273 vaccine. Cultures had half their medium replaced with IL-2 medium on days 3 and 7. Trimming stripped 0 bases from V and 4 bases from J, with 13 bases between. This CDR3 comprises 15 residues. Per the germline V gene, CDR1 is LGHNA and CDR2 is YSLEER.

The sample was CD4+ T cells from PBMCs cultured without peptide, taken after COVID-19 vaccination. This chain links TRBV4-3 with TRBJ2-7; D not resolved. This receptor was taken from a human donor who received a COVID-19 vaccine. The chain's CDR3 is CASSQEWTSGYEQYF. CDR3 in DNA: TGCGCCAGCAGCCAAGAATGGACCTCCGGGTACGAGCAGTACTTC.